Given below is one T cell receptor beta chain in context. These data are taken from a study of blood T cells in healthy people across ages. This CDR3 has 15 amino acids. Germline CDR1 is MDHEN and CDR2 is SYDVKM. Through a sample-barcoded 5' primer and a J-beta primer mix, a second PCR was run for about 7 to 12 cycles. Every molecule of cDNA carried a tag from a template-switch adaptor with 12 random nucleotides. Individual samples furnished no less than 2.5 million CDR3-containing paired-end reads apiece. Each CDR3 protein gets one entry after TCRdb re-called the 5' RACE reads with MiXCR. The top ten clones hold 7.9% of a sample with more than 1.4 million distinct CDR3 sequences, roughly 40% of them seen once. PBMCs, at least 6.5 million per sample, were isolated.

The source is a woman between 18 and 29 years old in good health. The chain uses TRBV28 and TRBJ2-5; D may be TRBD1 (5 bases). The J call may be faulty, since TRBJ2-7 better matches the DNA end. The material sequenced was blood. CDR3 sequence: CASSLGQGWSHEQYF. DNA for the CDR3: TGTGCCAGCAGTTTGGGTCAGGGTTGGTCCCACGAGCAGTACTTC.